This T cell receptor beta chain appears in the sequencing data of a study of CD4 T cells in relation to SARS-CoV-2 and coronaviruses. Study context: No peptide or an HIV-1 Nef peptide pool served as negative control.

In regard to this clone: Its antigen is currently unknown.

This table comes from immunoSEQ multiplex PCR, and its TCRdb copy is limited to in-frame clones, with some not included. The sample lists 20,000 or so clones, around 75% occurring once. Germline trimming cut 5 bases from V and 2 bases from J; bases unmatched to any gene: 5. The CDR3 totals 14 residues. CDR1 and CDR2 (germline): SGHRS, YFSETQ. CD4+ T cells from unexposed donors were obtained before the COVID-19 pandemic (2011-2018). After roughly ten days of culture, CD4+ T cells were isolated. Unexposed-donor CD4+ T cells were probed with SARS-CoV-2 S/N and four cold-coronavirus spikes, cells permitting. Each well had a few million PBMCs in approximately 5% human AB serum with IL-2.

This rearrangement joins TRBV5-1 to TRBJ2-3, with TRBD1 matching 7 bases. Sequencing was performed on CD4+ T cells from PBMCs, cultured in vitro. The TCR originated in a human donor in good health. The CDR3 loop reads CASRQGQATDTQYF. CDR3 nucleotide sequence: TGCGCCAGCAGGCAAGGACAGGCCACAGATACGCAGTATTTT. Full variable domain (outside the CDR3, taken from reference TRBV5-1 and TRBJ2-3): KAGVTQTPRYLIKTRGQQVTLSCSPISGHRSVSWYQQTPGQGLQFLFEYFSETQRNKGNFPGRFSGRQFSNSRSEMNVSTLELGDSALYLCASRQGQATDTQYFGPGTRLTVL.